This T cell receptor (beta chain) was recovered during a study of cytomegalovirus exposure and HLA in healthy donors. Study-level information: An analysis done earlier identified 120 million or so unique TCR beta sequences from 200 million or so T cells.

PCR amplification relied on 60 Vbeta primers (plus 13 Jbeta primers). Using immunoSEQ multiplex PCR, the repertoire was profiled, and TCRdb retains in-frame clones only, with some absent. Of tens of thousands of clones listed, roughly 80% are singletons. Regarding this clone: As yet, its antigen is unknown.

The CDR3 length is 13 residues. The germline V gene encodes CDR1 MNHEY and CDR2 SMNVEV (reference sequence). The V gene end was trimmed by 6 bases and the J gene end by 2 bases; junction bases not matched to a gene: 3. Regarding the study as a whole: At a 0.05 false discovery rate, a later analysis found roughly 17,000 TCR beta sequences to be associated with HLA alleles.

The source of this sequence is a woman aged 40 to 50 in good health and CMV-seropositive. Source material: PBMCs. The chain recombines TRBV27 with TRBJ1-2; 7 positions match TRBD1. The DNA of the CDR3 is TGTGCCAGCAGGCCACAGGGGAACTATGGCTACACCTTC. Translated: CASRPQGNYGYTF.